This TCR beta chain was retrieved from a study of blood T cells in healthy people across ages. The authors ran a second PCR of about 6 to 11 cycles using a sample-barcoded 5' primer and a J-beta primer mix. Each CDR3 protein gets one entry after TCRdb re-called the 5' RACE reads with MiXCR. The table records fewer than 650,000 distinct CDR3 sequences, about a quarter of them present only once. Trimming removed 6 bases at V and 0 bases at J, with 11 bases between. CDR1 and CDR2 (germline): MNHEY, SMNVEV (reference sequence). This CDR3 is built from 14 residues. The sample was also linked to a second study, of T cells of mothers and their children.

This clonotype was obtained from a boy aged 2-15 years in good health. The chain couples TRBV27 to TRBJ1-1, with D perhaps TRBD1 (6 bases). The specimen was blood. CDR3 protein: CASSLTGVNTEAFF. CDR3 DNA: TGTGCCAGCAGCCTGACAGGCGTGAACACTGAAGCTTTCTTT.